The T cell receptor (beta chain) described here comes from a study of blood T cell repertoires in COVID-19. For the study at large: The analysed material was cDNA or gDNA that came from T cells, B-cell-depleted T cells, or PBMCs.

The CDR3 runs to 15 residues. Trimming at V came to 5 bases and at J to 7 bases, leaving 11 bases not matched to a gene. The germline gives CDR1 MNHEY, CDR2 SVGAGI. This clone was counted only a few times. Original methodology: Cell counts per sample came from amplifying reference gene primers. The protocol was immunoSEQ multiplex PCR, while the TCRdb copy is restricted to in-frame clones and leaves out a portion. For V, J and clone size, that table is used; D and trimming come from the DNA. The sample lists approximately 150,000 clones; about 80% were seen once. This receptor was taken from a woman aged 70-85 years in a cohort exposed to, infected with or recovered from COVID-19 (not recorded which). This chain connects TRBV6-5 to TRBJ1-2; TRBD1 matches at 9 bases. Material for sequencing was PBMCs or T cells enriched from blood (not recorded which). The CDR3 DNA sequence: TGTGCCAGCAGTCCATACAGGGGGCGAGGAGCTGGCTACACCTTC. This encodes CASSPYRGRGAGYTF.